The rows below give T cell receptor beta chains drawn from one sample of a study of cytomegalovirus exposure and HLA in healthy donors. Using immunoSEQ multiplex PCR, the repertoire was profiled, and TCRdb retains in-frame clones only, with some absent. The data contain approximately 91,000 clones, around 59% of them seen just once; the ten biggest clones take up about 2.3%. The source material was PBMCs. These receptors all stem from a human donor in good health. The conserved cysteine and the conserved F or W are not part of the CDR3 here. Fields, in order: D gene, V gene, J gene, CDR3 protein. D genes are given only for firm matches.

>-|TRBV5-4|TRBJ2-7
ASSLDVSSYEQY
>-|TRBV6-5|TRBJ1-5
ASRHQGQGNQPQH
>-|TRBV5-1|TRBJ2-5
ASLLLPGSRETQY
>TRBD1|TRBV7-2|TRBJ2-5
ASNQGQGAWETQY
>TRBD1|TRBV6-1|TRBJ1-1
ASSERQGAHTEAF
>-|TRBV5-1|TRBJ1-3
ASRTGEASFSGNTIY
>TRBD2|TRBV6-1|TRBJ2-3
ASRPAGAWTDTQY
>TRBD1|TRBV27|TRBJ2-7
ASSLDRGLREQY
>TRBD1|TRBV5-4|TRBJ2-1
ASRHGTGEEDEQF
>-|TRBV6-1|TRBJ2-1
ASRYGRDNEQF
>TRBD2|TRBV27|TRBJ2-3
ASSSFLRLAGVDTQY
>TRBD2|TRBV9|TRBJ2-1
ASSVVPAGDLYNEQF
>TRBD1|TRBV5-8|TRBJ2-7
ASSFLDRDEQY
>TRBD1|TRBV14|TRBJ2-3
ASSQEMIWDRDGVLTDTQY
>-|TRBV10-3|TRBJ1-5
AIGGPSGDQPQH
>-|TRBV5-1|TRBJ2-2
ASSLDGGRTGELF
>TRBD1|TRBV11-2|TRBJ2-1
ASSTPGQLPNEQF
>-|TRBV25-1|TRBJ1-4
ASSDSSGRGDEKLF
>TRBD2|TRBV6-5|TRBJ2-5
ASSYYGLAGETQY
>-|TRBV6-6|TRBJ1-6
ASRPGQPNSPLH
>TRBD2|TRBV5-4|TRBJ2-3
ASRRAGGRNTQY
>TRBD1|TRBV4-3|TRBJ1-1
ASSFRQGGTEAF
>-|TRBV5-5|TRBJ2-2
ASSFFRTSGELF
>TRBD1|TRBV7-6|TRBJ1-5
ASSRGTGGAVGQPQH
>TRBD1|TRBV2|TRBJ1-1
ASSATGGDTEAF
>-|TRBV18|TRBJ2-1
ASSLGGRKNEQF
>-|TRBV29-1|TRBJ1-1
SVEGRRVSPEAF
>-|TRBV5-1|TRBJ1-3
ASSLPLSLGNTIY
>-|TRBV7-9|TRBJ1-1
ASSLGQGSTEAF
>-|TRBV11-3|TRBJ1-1
ASSPERDSWVTEAF
>-|TRBV4-2|TRBJ2-1
ASSQGPGSYNEQF
>TRBD1|TRBV7-8|TRBJ2-3
ASSLDWTGIIGTDTQY
>TRBD1|TRBV7-9|TRBJ1-1
ASSRTGYEAF
>-|TRBV4-3|TRBJ2-7
ASSQDMGRVREQY
>TRBD2|TRBV5-1|TRBJ2-3
ASSLLAGGLTDTQY
>-|TRBV15|TRBJ2-1
ATGSPGRSYNEQF
>TRBD2|TRBV6-4|TRBJ2-3
ASSGLAGANTQY
>TRBD1|TRBV10-3|TRBJ1-5
AISESVGQRNQPQH
>-|TRBV18|TRBJ2-2
ASSPGTPNTGELF
>-|TRBV20-1|TRBJ2-7
STRESDEQY